The 21 T cell receptor beta chains listed next were all sequenced from one sample in a study of OX40 agonist ivuxolimab in advanced cancers. Preparation of the library involved the immunoSEQ multiplex PCR assay. TCRdb obtained this table from immuneACCESS and retained in-frame rearrangements with V and J assigned. These tables miss some clones; where compared with another copy, unresolved V genes account for less than half of the shortfall, and the remainder is unexplained. In all, the sample holds approximately 89,000 clones, and more than 70% of those were seen once. Approximately 0.26% of the sample is in the top ten clones. Sequences were derived from CD4+ or CD8+ T cells sorted from blood, sampled in a trial of the OX40 agonist ivuxolimab. The origin of the receptors is an adult with an advanced solid tumor such as melanoma, head and neck, liver or kidney cancer.

This chain uses TRBV7-8 with TRBJ2-3; the match to TRBD2 covers 13 bases. After removal of 1 base from V and 3 bases from J, the junction contained 4 bases not matched to a gene. The CDR3 consists of 17 residues. The germline gives CDR1 SGHVS, CDR2 FQNEAQ. The CDR3 nucleotides are TGTGCCAGCAGCTTAGGGTTACTAGCGGGGGGGACAGATACGCAGTATTTT. It encodes CASSLGLLAGGTDTQYF.

The chain is built from TRBV7-2 and TRBJ2-7; D is uncertain. This CDR3 comprises 14 residues. Germline V gives CDR1 SGHTA, CDR2 FQGNSA. Trimming shortened V by 2 bases and J by 4 bases, and 12 bases separated the two germline ends. The CDR3 loop is CASSLLSPAYEQYF. The CDR3 DNA sequence: TGTGCCAGCAGCTTATTGAGCCCCGCTTACGAGCAGTACTTC.

This chain links TRBV7-2 with TRBJ2-7; no definite D call. This CDR3 has 17 residues. Trimming pared 5 bases from V and 0 bases from J, leaving 20 bases between. Germline lookup yields CDR1 SGHTA and CDR2 FQGNSA. The CDR3 protein is CASSLSVIQTSSYEQYF. The CDR3, as DNA: TGTGCCAGCAGCCTCAGTGTCATCCAGACGAGCTCCTACGAGCAGTACTTC.

The chain joins TRBV6-1 to TRBJ1-1; D might be TRBD1 (6 bases). The V gene's germline CDR1 is MNHNS and CDR2 SASEGT. This CDR3 contains 14 residues. Trimming shortened V by 7 bases and J by 6 bases, and 18 bases separated the two germline ends. Here the CDR3 DNA reads TGTGCCAGCATTCAAGGGGGGCCCAAGGCTGAAGCTTTCTTT. Its protein product is CASIQGGPKAEAFF.

This clone was observed a single time. The chain is built from TRBV9 and TRBJ2-1; the D call may be TRBD1 or TRBD2 (6 bases each). The CDR3 has 18 residues. With 0 bases removed from V and 5 bases from J, the gap between germline ends came to 21 bases. The germline V gene has CDR1 SGDLS and CDR2 YYNGEE. In DNA form, the CDR3 reads TGTGCCAGCAGCGTAGCTTTAACAGGGAGGCCGTCGGACAATGAGCAGTTCTTC. The encoded protein is CASSVALTGRPSDNEQFF.

The chain links TRBV10-3 to TRBJ1-5; D ambiguous. This CDR3 is 15 amino acids long. Germline V CDR1 and CDR2: ENHRY, SYGVKD. V lost 11 bases, J lost 4 bases, and 21 bases lay in between. This CDR3 reads CAYSDRAGWNQPQHF. The DNA for the CDR3 is TGTGCCTATTCAGACCGGGCCGGATGGAATCAGCCCCAGCATTTT.

V usage is TRBV7-9 and J usage is TRBJ2-2, with D possibly being TRBD1 or TRBD2 (6 bases each). The CDR3 length is 15 residues. Germline V gene lookup returns CDR1 SEHNR and CDR2 FQNEAQ (reference sequence). V lost 8 bases and J 2 bases, leaving 15 bases between the germline ends. CDR3 region: CASVRGGQNTGELFF. Here the CDR3 DNA reads TGTGCCAGCGTCCGTGGGGGGCAAAACACCGGGGAGCTGTTTTTT.

The chain combines TRBV19 with TRBJ2-2; 7 nucleotides align to TRBD1. The germline gives CDR1 LNHDA, CDR2 SQIVND (reference sequence). V gave up 9 bases and J gave up 3 bases; unmatched junction bases: 16. The CDR3 contains 17 residues. CDR3 in DNA: TGTGCCAGCCACCTCGGTAGGGGACAGAAATACACCGGGGAGCTGTTTTTT. It is translated as CASHLGRGQKYTGELFF.

This clone appeared a single time. The chain uses TRBV6-6 and TRBJ1-2; tentatively, D is TRBD1 (5 bases). CDR3 size: 12 residues. Germline values: CDR1 MNHNY, CDR2 SVGAGI (reference sequence). The V end was cut by 8 bases, the J end by 2 bases, with 9 bases between. CDR3: CASGQGNYGYTF. The CDR3 DNA follows: TGTGCCAGCGGGCAGGGAAACTATGGCTACACCTTC.

The rearrangement uses TRBV5-4 and TRBJ2-2; the match to TRBD2 covers 10 bases. The V segment lost 5 bases and the J segment 6 bases; nucleotides outside the gene matches: 7. CDR3 length: 15 amino acids. CDR1 and CDR2 (germline): SGHNT, YYREEE (reference sequence). CDR3 coding DNA: TGTGCCAGCAGGCCACTAGCGGGGCAGGCCGGGGAGCTGTTTTTT. Translating gives CASRPLAGQAGELFF.

The chain is built from TRBV29-1 and TRBJ1-1, with no clear D. Germline assignment: CDR1 SQVTM and CDR2 ANQGSEA. The V and J ends lost 6 bases and 1 base respectively, with 9 bases between them. This CDR3 is built from 12 residues. The CDR3 protein is CSVGRQNTEAFF. The CDR3 DNA reads TGCAGCGTCGGAAGACAGAACACTGAAGCTTTCTTT.

V is TRBV27 and J is TRBJ2-5, with TRBD2 matching 11 bases. The CDR3 covers 15 residues. Germline CDR1 MNHEY, CDR2 SMNVEV (reference sequence). The V and J ends lost 6 bases and 5 bases, in that order; junction bases with no gene match: 8. CDR3 in amino acids: CASRPSGGRGETQYF. The CDR3 DNA sequence: TGTGCCAGCAGGCCTAGCGGGGGGCGTGGGGAGACCCAGTACTTC.

This clone was seen only once. The chain combines TRBV5-4 with TRBJ2-3; D gene ambiguous. The CDR3 has 13 residues. V lost 0 bases and J 6 bases, leaving 8 bases between the germline ends. Per the germline V gene, CDR1 is SGHNT and CDR2 is YYREEE (reference sequence). CDR3 protein: CASSLVTLDTQYF. The CDR3 DNA reads TGTGCCAGCAGCTTGGTGACCCTCGATACGCAGTATTTT.

This clone appeared once. Here the CDR3 DNA reads TGTGCCATCGCGGGGGGGCAAGGGAATGAGCAGTTCTTC. It translates to CAIAGGQGNEQFF. The gene calls are TRBV2 and TRBJ2-1; TRBD2 matches at 9 bases. Germline CDR1 is SNHLY and CDR2 is FYNNEI. This CDR3 region has 13 residues. V lost 10 bases, J lost 7 bases, and 8 bases stayed unmatched.

The genes are TRBV11-3 and TRBJ2-3; tentative D call: TRBD1 (5 bases). The CDR3 extends over 14 amino acids. Germline CDR1 SGHNT, CDR2 YENEEA. V was pared by 5 bases and J by 0 bases, with 9 bases between. The CDR3 loop is CASSETGSTDTQYF. The CDR3 DNA sequence: TGTGCCAGCAGCGAAACAGGAAGCACAGATACGCAGTATTTT.

This clone has only a few counts. The chain recombines TRBV30 with TRBJ1-2, with TRBD1 matching over 9 bases. The germline gives CDR1 GTSNPN, CDR2 SVGIG (reference sequence). CDR3 length equals 15 residues. The V gene end was trimmed by 5 bases and the J gene end by 7 bases; junction bases not matched to a gene: 14. The CDR3 region has the DNA TGTGCCTGGGCCATCGACGGGACAGGGCATGCTGGCTACACCTTC. It translates to CAWAIDGTGHAGYTF.

The rearrangement uses TRBV7-9 and TRBJ2-5; 7 positions agree with TRBD2. This CDR3 has 15 residues. With V trimmed by 3 bases and J by 6 bases, 10 bases remained unmatched. CDR1 and CDR2 (germline): SEHNR, FQNEAQ (reference sequence). CDR3 residues: CASSFQLGGIKTQYF. CDR3 DNA: TGTGCCAGCAGCTTCCAGCTGGGGGGGATAAAGACCCAGTACTTC.

The rearrangement links TRBV18 to TRBJ2-5, with a possible D match to TRBD2 (7 bases). Trimming took off 3 bases at V and 5 bases at J, with 19 bases between the two ends. CDR1 and CDR2 (germline): KGHSH, LQKENI. The CDR3 has 16 amino acids. The CDR3 region has the DNA TGTGCCAGCTCACCCTCCTCGCTTGCGGGGGCCGAGACCCAGTACTTC. Protein: CASSPSSLAGAETQYF.

This clone was detected only a few times. V gene TRBV11-1 combines with J gene TRBJ1-4; 8 bases align to TRBD1. This CDR3 region has 15 residues. Germline assignment: CDR1 SGHAT and CDR2 FQDESV (reference sequence). V was clipped by 3 bases and J by 5 bases; unmatched bases: 5. CDR3 region: CASSFDRGKNEKLFF. CDR3 nucleotides: TGTGCCAGCAGCTTCGACAGGGGTAAAAATGAAAAACTGTTTTTT.

The chain carries TRBV19 and TRBJ1-4; 7 nucleotides line up with TRBD1. V shed 6 bases and J 1 base; nucleotides not matched to a gene: 14. The CDR3 is 18 amino acids. Germline CDR1 reads LNHDA; CDR2 reads SQIVND (reference sequence). CDR3 coding DNA: TGTGCCAGTAGCCCACAGGGGTTAGGACCCGGAACTAATGAAAAACTGTTTTTT. Amino acid sequence: CASSPQGLGPGTNEKLFF.

The chain recombines TRBV5-6 with TRBJ2-7; the D gene could be TRBD1 or TRBD2 (6 bases each). V was cut by 3 bases and J by 5 bases, with 21 bases left in between. The germline V gene has CDR1 SGHDT and CDR2 YYEEEE. The length of the CDR3 is 16 residues. The CDR3 region is CASSSVRGGLGDEQYF. CDR3 DNA: TGTGCCAGCAGCTCAGTCAGAGGGGGGCTAGGGGACGAGCAGTACTTC. The whole variable domain, remainder taken from reference TRBV5-6 and TRBJ2-7, is DAGVTQSPTHLIKTRGQQVTLRCSPKSGHDTVSWYQQALGQGPQFIFQYYEEEERQRGNFPDRFSGHQFPNYSSELNVNALLLGDSALYLCASSSVRGGLGDEQYFGPGTRLTVT.